Sequencing of this T cell receptor (beta chain) was carried out in a study of T cells expressing NK-cell markers. Following a re-call of the 5' RACE reads, TCRdb has one entry per CDR3 protein and lacks DNA. This sample carries about 460,000 distinct CDR3 sequences, with more than 1.4% going to the ten biggest clones. This clonotype was sampled from a woman aged 45 to 65 in good health. The sample taken for sequencing was blood T cells: a sorted CD56 or NKG2C T cell subset, CD4+ or CD8+ T cells, or bulk PBMC T cells (not recorded which).

CDR3 protein: CSVLGGLQETQYF. V gene TRBV29-1 combines with J gene TRBJ2-5; with no DNA, the TCRdb D assignment of TRBD1 cannot be verified. The V gene's germline CDR1 is SQVTM and CDR2 ANQGSEA. There are 13 residues in the CDR3.